The 21 T cell receptor beta chains presented below share a single source sample, sequenced in a study of T cells after yellow fever vaccination. TCRdb redid the calling of the 5' RACE reads with MiXCR, one entry per CDR3 protein. Of 250,000 or so distinct CDR3 sequences in the sample, more than 3.5% are singletons; the top ten hold 19%. The material was PBMCs, obtained 15 days after the yellow fever booster vaccination. Receptor source: a man younger than 30 who received the YFV17D yellow fever vaccine.

Many counts were recorded for this clonotype. The rearrangement joins TRBV7-9 to TRBJ1-5; unclear D gene. The CDR3 covers 16 residues. CDR1 and CDR2 from the germline V gene are SEHNR and FQNEAQ (reference sequence). Trimming cost V 1 base and J 7 bases, with 17 bases left between them. The chain's CDR3 is CASSLVREGLGQPQHF. The CDR3 DNA reads TGTGCCAGCAGCTTAGTACGGGAGGGCCTTGGGCAGCCCCAGCATTTT.

This clonotype was recorded many times. J is TRBJ2-1 and V is TRBV4-3; 9 bases line up with TRBD2. The CDR3 consists of 17 residues. Germline V gives CDR1 LGHNA, CDR2 YSLEER. V lost 0 bases to trimming and J lost 3 bases; unmatched junction nucleotides: 6. CDR3 coding DNA: TGCGCCAGCAGCCAAGATGGTGTTAGCGGGGGCTACAATGAGCAGTTCTTC. Its protein product is CASSQDGVSGGYNEQFF.

This clonotype was counted ten times or more. This rearrangement joins TRBV7-9 to TRBJ2-2; D uncertain. Looked up from germline, CDR1 is SEHNR and CDR2 is FQNEAQ (reference sequence). Between the trimmed V and J ends, which lost 0 bases and 4 bases, there was a span of 6 bases. This CDR3 has 14 residues. CDR3 amino acids: CASSLALSTGELFF. The CDR3, as DNA: TGTGCCAGCAGCTTAGCGCTAAGCACCGGGGAGCTGTTTTTT.

In this sample, this clonotype turned up many times. The chain combines TRBV28 with TRBJ1-1; D gene uncertain. V lost 8 bases, J lost 1 base, and 8 bases lay in between. The CDR3 is 12 residues long. Germline lookup yields CDR1 MDHEN and CDR2 SYDVKM. CDR3 bases: TGTGCCAGCCAAGTGACGAACACTGAAGCTTTCTTT. Protein: CASQVTNTEAFF.

At least ten counts were recorded for this clonotype. The rearrangement links TRBV20-1 to TRBJ2-5; 7 bases fit TRBD2. V trimming: 1 base; J trimming: 1 base; junction bases outside the gene matches: 3. Germline V gene data show CDR1 as DFQATT and CDR2 as SNEGSKA (reference sequence). The CDR3 length is 14 residues. The CDR3 is CSARAGGVQETQYF. CDR3 DNA sequence: TGCAGTGCTAGAGCGGGGGGTGTCCAAGAGACCCAGTACTTC.

This clonotype came up many times. J is TRBJ1-5 and V is TRBV4-1; no reliable D call. The germline V and J ends were trimmed by 1 base and 1 base, with 8 bases remaining between them. Germline V gene data show CDR1 as MGHRA and CDR2 as YSYEKL. The CDR3 is 15 amino acids. CDR3 sequence reads: CASSQAEISNQPQHF. CDR3 in DNA: TGCGCCAGCAGCCAAGCAGAGATCAGCAATCAGCCCCAGCATTTT.

In its sample, this clonotype was seen many times. The chain combines TRBV28 with TRBJ1-5; tentatively, D is TRBD1 (5 bases). Looked up from germline, CDR1 is MDHEN and CDR2 is SYDVKM. The CDR3 has 13 residues. V dropped 8 bases and J dropped 7 bases, with 15 bases sitting between them. In DNA, the CDR3 is TGTGCCAGCCGGATCAGGGAAGCCCAGCCCCAGCATTTT. Translation: CASRIREAQPQHF.

There are many counts of this clonotype. This rearrangement joins TRBV4-1 to TRBJ1-4; TRBD1 aligns across 7 bases. Losses at the gene ends were 8 bases for V and 2 bases for J; bases not matched to a gene: 11. Germline CDR1 and CDR2: MGHRA and YSYEKL. This CDR3 has 16 residues. CDR3 DNA: TGCGCCAGCCGATCCAAAGACAGGGCCACTAATGAAAAACTGTTTTTT. Its protein is CASRSKDRATNEKLFF.

This clonotype has ten or more counts. V and J are TRBV19 and TRBJ2-1; no clear D. V gave up 2 bases and J gave up 2 bases, with 4 bases separating them. Germline CDR1 LNHDA, CDR2 SQIVND (reference sequence). The CDR3 sequence is 13 residues long. The chain's CDR3 is CASSIRAYNEQFF. The CDR3 nucleotides are TGTGCCAGTAGTATACGGGCCTACAATGAGCAGTTCTTC.

This clonotype was counted ten times or more. J is TRBJ2-1 and V is TRBV4-3, with D perhaps assigned TRBD1 or TRBD2 (6 bases each). Trimming left V 0 bases short and J 10 bases short, with 10 bases between. Germline loops: CDR1 LGHNA, CDR2 YSLEER. The CDR3 extends over 13 amino acids. The CDR3 region has the DNA TGCGCCAGCAGCCAAGATTACGGGGGCGAGCAGTTCTTC. This codes for CASSQDYGGEQFF.

This clonotype showed up many times. The V call is TRBV20-1, the J call TRBJ1-5; unclear D gene. Germline lookup yields CDR1 DFQATT and CDR2 SNEGSKA (reference sequence). Trimming stripped 5 bases from V and 2 bases from J, with 7 bases between. The CDR3 loop spans 12 amino acids. The CDR3 is CSALRGNQPQHF. The CDR3 nucleotides are TGCAGTGCTCTTAGGGGCAATCAGCCCCAGCATTTT.

This clonotype was recorded at least ten times. The rearrangement joins TRBV5-5 to TRBJ2-7; TRBD1 matches 9 bases. V shed 4 bases, J shed 1 base, and the junction held 9 bases outside the gene matches. This CDR3 is built from 16 residues. Germline-derived CDR1 and CDR2 are SGHKS and YYEKEE (reference sequence). The CDR3 bases are TGTGCCAGCAGCGGAAAACCGGGACAGGGTTCCTACGAGCAGTACGTC. This gives the protein CASSGKPGQGSYEQYV.

This clonotype was seen more than once but under ten times. This chain links TRBV20-1 with TRBJ2-3, with 11 positions matching TRBD2. The V gene end was trimmed by 1 base and the J gene end by 4 bases; junction bases not matched to a gene: 4. CDR1 is DFQATT and CDR2 is SNEGSKA in the germline V gene (reference sequence). The CDR3 sequence is 15 residues long. CDR3 nucleotides: TGCAGTGCTAGAGGTAGCGGGAGGGCCCCAGATACGCAGTATTTT. Protein: CSARGSGRAPDTQYF.

This clonotype was observed at least ten times. The chain carries TRBV6-5 and TRBJ2-5; D remains ambiguous. Trimming pared 8 bases from V and 3 bases from J, leaving 13 bases between. The length of the CDR3 is 13 residues. Germline CDR1 is MNHEY and CDR2 is SVGAGI. The CDR3 region is CASALYREETQYF. The CDR3 coding sequence is TGTGCCAGCGCCCTTTATCGGGAAGAGACCCAGTACTTC.

There are many counts of this clonotype. The rearrangement links TRBV20-1 to TRBJ1-4; weak D call: TRBD1 (5 bases). The germline gives CDR1 DFQATT, CDR2 SNEGSKA (reference sequence). This CDR3 comprises 16 residues. V lost 1 base and J 3 bases, leaving 15 bases between the germline ends. CDR3 amino acids: CSARAWDPRANEKLFF. The CDR3 bases are TGCAGTGCTAGAGCCTGGGACCCTAGGGCTAATGAAAAACTGTTTTTT.

Many counts were recorded for this clonotype. V and J are TRBV29-1 and TRBJ2-1, with a possible D match to TRBD1 (6 bases). This CDR3 region has 13 residues. Between the trimmed V and J ends, which lost 4 bases and 1 base, there was a span of 8 bases. Per the germline V gene, CDR1 is SQVTM and CDR2 is ANQGSEA. In nucleotides, the CDR3 is TGCAGCGTTGTCAGGGGTTCCTACAATGAGCAGTTCTTC. It yields the protein CSVVRGSYNEQFF.

This clonotype has a count of ten or more. This chain uses TRBV18 with TRBJ2-1; TRBD1 or TRBD2 may be the D gene (5 bases each). CDR1 and CDR2 (germline): KGHSH, LQKENI. CDR3 length equals 14 residues. Trimming removed 1 base from V and 8 bases from J, with 12 bases in between. In nucleotides, the CDR3 is TGTGCCAGCTCACCACTGGGGGTGGGCGATGAGCAGTTCTTC. It specifies CASSPLGVGDEQFF.

There are many counts of this clonotype. The CDR3 spells CASSLGGDFSTDTQYF. The CDR3 region has the DNA TGTGCCAGCAGCTTGGGGGGGGACTTCAGCACAGATACGCAGTATTTT. The gene calls are TRBV5-8 and TRBJ2-3, with a weak D call TRBD2 (6 bases). Germline assignment: CDR1 SGHTS and CDR2 YDEGEE. This CDR3 is built from 16 residues. The V end lost 0 bases, the J end lost 0 bases, and 11 bases lay between the germline ends.

This clonotype was counted at least ten times. The CDR3 nucleotides are TGTGCCAGCAGCTTATACGGGAGGACTGAAGCTTTCTTT. This codes for CASSLYGRTEAFF. The chain joins TRBV11-2 to TRBJ1-1; D is uncertain. The CDR3 loop spans 13 amino acids. Germline lookup yields CDR1 SGHAT and CDR2 FQNNGV. V dropped 2 bases and J dropped 5 bases, with 9 bases sitting between them.

The V and J genes are TRBV12-3 or TRBV12-4 and TRBJ2-1, with a possible D match to TRBD2 (5 bases). The CDR3 is 14 residues long. Trimming shortened V by 11 bases and J by 7 bases, and 21 bases separated the two germline ends. The CDR3 nucleotides are TGTGCCTGCTGGTCGCAAGGCCCGGGGAATGAGCAGTTCTTC. Amino acid sequence: CACWSQGPGNEQFF.

There are many counts of this clonotype. This rearrangement joins TRBV27 to TRBJ2-5, with 8 bases matching TRBD1. Per germline, CDR1 MNHEY and CDR2 SMNVEV (reference sequence). There are 17 residues in the CDR3. V lost 6 bases to trimming and J lost 5 bases; unmatched junction nucleotides: 17. The CDR3 sequence: CASSLTAGQAEQETQYF. The CDR3 DNA reads TGTGCCAGCAGCCTTACCGCGGGACAGGCAGAGCAGGAGACCCAGTACTTC.